This T cell receptor beta chain was sequenced in a study of blood T cell repertoires in COVID-19. Study-level information: Samples of COVID-19 (acute and convalescent) were obtained from the United States, Italy and Spain. PBMCs, B-cell-depleted T cells, or T cells provided the cDNA or gDNA that made up the material.

Original handling: Nucleated cell counts were estimated from reference gene primer amplification. Some clones are missing from TCRdb's copy, which holds only in-frame ones; the method was immunoSEQ multiplex PCR. V and J calls plus clone size are reproduced from that table; the DNA served to infer D and trimming. The sample shows about 230,000 clones, roughly 84% of them seen only once. Germline assignment: CDR1 ENHRY and CDR2 SYGVKD. This CDR3 comprises 13 residues. V gave up 5 bases and J gave up 4 bases, with 10 bases separating them. The clonotype was recovered from a middle-aged man with acute or convalescent COVID-19. This chain connects TRBV10-3 to TRBJ2-3, with TRBD2 as a possible D gene (6 bases). The sequenced sample was peripheral blood. The CDR3 region has the DNA TGTGCCATCAGTTTCTCGGGGGCAGATACGCAGTATTTT. The encoded protein is CAISFSGADTQYF.